This T cell receptor beta chain appears in the sequencing data of a study of T cell repertoires in cytomegalovirus infection. Study as a whole: Indications of both CMV infection and matching HLA type were provided by public TCR beta signatures.

TCRdb re-called the reads through MiXCR, storing one row per CDR3 protein. The sample has around 250,000 distinct CDR3 sequences; about 17% are singletons. Study observations and caveats: There were carriers of CMV plus the relevant HLA, and cumulative public TCR beta family frequency identified them. Dominating the ex vivo response were TCR beta clonotypes that were CMV-specific and HLA-C-restricted.

This clonotype was picked up many times. Its antigen is unidentified. The CDR3 is 16 amino acids. Trimming took 3 bases from V and 0 from J, leaving 17 bases between them. Germline lookup yields CDR1 DFQATT and CDR2 SNEGSKA (reference sequence). This chain uses TRBV20-1 with TRBJ1-1; D is perhaps TRBD1 (5 bases). The sequence derives from a human donor in good health (CMV status not recorded). Some clones in this sample may be carry-over from other donors' samples. Sequenced: CD8+ T cells from PBMCs. The CDR3 is CSASPTFTGMNTEAFF. The CDR3 DNA follows: TGCAGTGCTAGTCCAACATTTACAGGAATGAACACTGAAGCTTTCTTT.